This TCR beta chain was retrieved from a study of T-cell memory formation after mild COVID-19 (dated by TCRdb to 2020 to 2023). With regard to the full study: TCR sequence clusters from the two donors were largely donor specific. T-cell clones expanding and contracting after mild COVID-19 in two donors were tracked by longitudinal TCRalpha and TCRbeta repertoire sequencing. The cohort was made up of two young adult volunteers, one female and one male, who were previously healthy. What the authors observed across the whole study: Contracting CD4+ clones were found mainly in CM and EM memory subsets, while CD8+ clones were enriched in EMRA. Clones that contracted from day 15 to 85 showed balanced CD4/CD8 phenotypes, whereas a second wave of clones that expanded from day 15 to 37 leaned towards CD4+. The study included only two mild cases, and larger cohorts that include severe cases with pre-infection samples were judged to be necessary. SARS-CoV-2 specificity was not confirmed for the second-wave clones peaking on day 37. The detection of some responding clones in pre-infection memory suggests that pre-existing cross-reactive memory T cells joined the SARS-CoV-2 response.

About this clonotype itself: It has no known antigen specificity. The input lacks base qualities; no much larger clone sits a single base away.

The data were produced on an Illumina NovaSeq 6000. Using 5'RACE with constant-segment primers, TCRalpha and TCRbeta cDNA libraries were constructed, with sample barcodes and unique molecular identifiers added in the process. Trizol reagent was used to extract RNA from every sample. Libraries were amplified in two PCR steps, with a second sample barcode and Illumina TruSeq adapters added in the second step. Libraries were sequenced on an Illumina NovaSeq with 2 x 150 bp paired-end reads. For the original study's pipeline: Demultiplexing of reads and collapsing into UMI-guided consensus sequences were performed with migec v1.2.7. Using mixcr v2.1.11, the UMI consensuses were aligned to TRA and TRB V and J templates and assembled into clonotypes. A clonotype was counted as expanded or contracted only when both edgeR and NoisET called the clonotype significant, with the noise models trained on biological replicates. edgeR calls used a false discovery rate-adjusted p below 0.01 and a log2 fold-change threshold of 1. As an exploratory analysis of dynamics, max-normalized trajectories of the 1000 most abundant clonotypes were examined with PCA combined with hierarchical clustering. The CD4 or CD8 phenotype of responding clones was assigned using the separately sequenced CD4+ and CD8+ repertoires. In-frame beta chains were kept once TCRdb had trimmed the public reads at Q25 with fastp and called clones with MiXCR. CDR3 protein sequences are deduplicated, and each keeps its most common genes and DNA. Here the V and J calls rest on TCRdb's processing, not on the authors' analysis. This sample gives approximately 300,000 distinct CDR3 sequences in total; approximately 19% of them show up just once. Roughly 21% of the sample is in the top ten clones.

The CDR3 sequence holds 15 residues, the cysteine and phenylalanine included. Only the CDR3 DNA is retained, 45 bases long and in frame from the first base. V lost 5 bases and J lost 4 bases, and the count of bases not matched to a germline gene is 6. The germline V gene encodes CDR1 SGHTA and CDR2 FQGTGA. PBMCs were isolated by Ficoll-Paque density gradient centrifugation. Sample: PBMCs or a T cell subset sorted from them (not recorded which). The sequence joins TRBV7-3 to TRBJ2-2; a stretch of 8 junction bases matches TRBD1. This sequence was found in a man younger than 35 who had mild COVID-19 (a few samples of this study predate the infection). The sample titles of this study are shuffled in the database, so cell type and time point are left out; the donor was told from shared clones. The nucleotide sequence reads TGTGCCAGCAGCGCGACAGGGGACCGCACCGGGGAGCTGTTTTTT. This translates into CASSATGDRTGELFF. The variable domain in full, with residues beyond the CDR3 obtained from the reference TRBV7-3 and TRBJ2-2 genes, is GAGVSQTPSNKVTEKGKYVELRCDPISGHTALYWYRQSLGQGPEFLIYFQGTGAADDSGLPNDRFFAVRPEGSVSTLKIQRTERGDSAVYLCASSATGDRTGELFFGEGSRLTVL.